This entry lists 19 T cell receptor beta chains sequenced from one sample in a study of blood T cell repertoires in COVID-19. The data were produced by immunoSEQ multiplex PCR, yet TCRdb's version contains in-frame clones alone and is incomplete. The data contain around 130,000 clones, around 83% of them singletons. The sequenced sample consisted of peripheral blood. The receptors originated from a woman between 45 and 65 years old with acute or convalescent COVID-19.

This clone was seen a handful of times. CDR3 sequence reads: CASRSRQGGYGYTF. Written as DNA, the CDR3 is TGTGCCAGCAGATCTCGACAGGGTGGGTATGGCTACACCTTC. The rearrangement joins TRBV6-5 to TRBJ1-2, with 7 bases matching TRBD1. The V and J ends lost 6 bases and 5 bases, in that order; junction bases with no gene match: 9. Looked up from germline, CDR1 is MNHEY and CDR2 is SVGAGI. This CDR3 region has 14 residues.

The chain employs TRBV3-1 (or the pseudogene TRBV3-2) and TRBJ1-5, with D possibly TRBD1 on 5 matching bases. The germline V gene encodes CDR1 LGHDT and CDR2 YNNKEL (reference sequence). The CDR3 loop spans 14 amino acids. V shed 6 bases and J shed 4 bases, with 13 bases lying between them. The CDR3 loop reads CASSAGFSNQPQHF. The CDR3 DNA follows: TGTGCCAGCAGTGCAGGGTTCTCGAATCAGCCCCAGCATTTT.

V gene TRBV28 combines with J gene TRBJ2-2; 13 positions match TRBD2. With 1 base clipped from V and 6 bases from J, the junction kept 2 bases outside the gene matches. Germline lookup yields CDR1 MDHEN and CDR2 SYDVKM. The length of the CDR3 is 16 residues. CDR3 amino acids: CASSLFTSGGAGELFF. CDR3 nucleotide sequence: TGTGCCAGCAGTTTATTTACTAGCGGGGGGGCCGGGGAGCTGTTTTTT. The entire variable domain, with the rest obtained from reference TRBV28 and TRBJ2-2, is as follows: DVKVTQSSRYLVKRTGEKVFLECVQDMDHENMFWYRQDPGLGLRLIYFSYDVKMKEKGDIPEGYSVSREKKERFSLILESASTNQTSMYLCASSLFTSGGAGELFFGEGSRLTVL.

The chain links TRBV2 to TRBJ1-1; weak D call: TRBD1 (5 bases). V lost 7 bases and J 6 bases, leaving 12 bases between the germline ends. This CDR3 is built from 12 residues. Germline loops: CDR1 SNHLY, CDR2 FYNNEI. The CDR3 here is CASTPGIPEAFF. DNA for the CDR3: TGTGCCAGCACCCCAGGGATCCCTGAAGCTTTCTTT.

The chain has TRBV5-4 and TRBJ2-1; 8 bases are a match to TRBD2. The trim removed 4 bases at V and 8 bases at J, leaving 5 bases unmatched. There are 13 residues in the CDR3. Germline lookup yields CDR1 SGHNT and CDR2 YYREEE (reference sequence). The DNA for the CDR3 is TGTGCCAGCAGCAGCGGGACTAGAGATGAGCAGTTCTTC. It translates to CASSSGTRDEQFF.

CDR3 bases: TGTGCCAGCACCCCAAGATCGGACATCGGCCCTGGCTACACCTTC. Translated: CASTPRSDIGPGYTF. The rearrangement joins TRBV2 to TRBJ1-2, with D possibly TRBD1 on 5 matching bases. V was shortened by 7 bases and J by 7 bases, with 22 bases between the two germline ends. Germline V lookup: CDR1 SNHLY, CDR2 FYNNEI. The CDR3 has 15 amino acids. Full variable domain (outside the CDR3, taken from reference TRBV2 and TRBJ1-2): EPEVTQTPSHQVTQMGQEVILRCVPISNHLYFYWYRQILGQKVEFLVSFYNNEISEKSEIFDDQFSVERPDGSNFTLKIRSTKLEDSAMYFCASTPRSDIGPGYTFGSGTRLTVV.

The rearrangement links TRBV5-6 to TRBJ1-3; 7 bases agree with TRBD1. The length of the CDR3 is 14 residues. Trimming took 4 bases from V and 8 from J; bases not matched to a gene: 9. The germline V gene has CDR1 SGHDT and CDR2 YYEEEE. The CDR3 region has the DNA TGTGCCAGCAGCCATGACAGGGAGCTCTACACCATATATTTT. Translated: CASSHDRELYTIYF.

This rearrangement joins TRBV30 to TRBJ2-3; no reliable D call. V was clipped by 3 bases and J by 4 bases, with 8 bases between them. Germline CDR1 is GTSNPN and CDR2 is SVGIG (reference sequence). This CDR3 is 12 amino acids long. This CDR3 is CAWSLSPDTQYF. The DNA for the CDR3 is TGTGCCTGGAGCCTTTCCCCAGATACGCAGTATTTT.

The rearrangement links TRBV16 to TRBJ1-2, with 7 bases that match TRBD1. Trimming took 4 bases from V and 8 from J; bases not matched to a gene: 7. CDR1 and CDR2 (germline): KGHSY, FQNENV. The CDR3 has 13 residues. CDR3 sequence: CASSRGTAHGYTF. The CDR3 nucleotides read TGTGCCAGCAGCCGCGGGACAGCCCACGGCTACACCTTC. Based on the CDR3 plus reference TRBV16 and TRBJ1-2, the full variable domain is GEEVAQTPKHLVRGEGQKAKLYCAPIKGHSYVFWYQQVLKNEFKFLISFQNENVFDETGMPKERFSAKCLPNSPCSLEIQATKLEDSAVYFCASSRGTAHGYTFGSGTRLTVV.

The sample holds a few counts of this clone. The chain employs TRBV5-5 and TRBJ1-3; the D gene is possibly TRBD1 (5 bases). The V and J ends lost 0 bases and 0 bases respectively, with 7 bases between them. From germline, CDR1 is SGHKS and CDR2 YYEKEE (reference sequence). This CDR3 contains 15 residues. The CDR3 coding sequence is TGTGCCAGCAGCTTGGCCGGGGGCTCTGGAAACACCATATATTTT. Its protein is CASSLAGGSGNTIYF.

The chain is built from TRBV6-5 and TRBJ1-6; 7 nucleotides agree with TRBD1. This CDR3 has 15 residues. Germline V gene sequence: CDR1 MNHEY, CDR2 SVGAGI. The V gene end was trimmed by 6 bases and the J gene end by 4 bases; junction bases not matched to a gene: 6. CDR3 amino acids: CASRFTGVYNSPLHF. CDR3 DNA: TGTGCCAGCAGATTTACAGGGGTGTATAATTCACCCCTCCACTTT.

J is TRBJ1-6 and V is TRBV5-1; 10 nucleotides align to TRBD1. Germline V gives CDR1 SGHRS, CDR2 YFSETQ. Trimming at V came to 3 bases and at J to 8 bases, leaving 8 bases not matched to a gene. This CDR3 contains 16 residues. CDR3 bases: TGCGCCAGCAGCTGGGGGGACAGGGGATGGGATTCACCCCTCCACTTT. Residues: CASSWGDRGWDSPLHF.

The chain employs TRBV6-2 or TRBV6-3 and TRBJ2-5, with D possibly matching TRBD1 (5 bases). The CDR3 is 13 residues long. V was pared by 5 bases and J by 5 bases, with 12 bases between. CDR1 is MNHEY, CDR2 SVGEGT, per germline. This CDR3 reads CASSIRVGETQYF. The CDR3 nucleotides are TGTGCCAGCAGTATCAGGGTTGGGGAGACCCAGTACTTC.

The table lists this clone with a few counts. In DNA, the CDR3 is TGCGCCAGCACCCCTGCAGCCCCCGCAGGGAACTATGGCTACACCTTC. This encodes CASTPAAPAGNYGYTF. The chain uses TRBV5-1 and TRBJ1-2; D may be TRBD1 (5 bases). The V gene lost 6 bases and the J gene lost 2 bases, with 20 bases spanning the gap. The CDR3 loop spans 16 amino acids. Germline CDR1 SGHRS, CDR2 YFSETQ.

The chain has TRBV19 and TRBJ2-3; D gene uncertain. Between the trimmed V and J ends, which lost 4 bases and 2 bases, there was a span of 7 bases. The germline CDR1 and CDR2 sequences are LNHDA and SQIVND (reference sequence). The CDR3 extends over 13 amino acids. CDR3 amino acids: CASSTVATDTQYF. The CDR3 coding sequence is TGTGCCAGTAGTACTGTGGCCACAGATACGCAGTATTTT.

Here the CDR3 DNA reads TGTGCCAGCAGCCAAGAAAGGACAGGTGGGGTTGAAAAACTGTTTTTT. As protein: CASSQERTGGVEKLFF. The gene calls are TRBV14 and TRBJ1-4; 7 bases agree with TRBD1. Germline V CDR1 and CDR2: SGHDN, FVKESK. This CDR3 is built from 16 residues. J was trimmed by 7 bases and V by 0 bases; bases with no gene match: 8.

The chain has TRBV5-4 and TRBJ1-4, with TRBD1 matching over 7 bases. CDR3 length: 15 residues. V lost 4 bases to trimming and J lost 6 bases; unmatched junction nucleotides: 9. Germline-derived CDR1 and CDR2 are SGHNT and YYREEE (reference sequence). CDR3: CASSMGGGGDEKLFF. CDR3 nucleotide sequence: TGTGCCAGCAGCATGGGCGGAGGGGGCGATGAAAAACTGTTTTTT.

The chain joins TRBV2 to TRBJ1-2; a weak D match, TRBD1 (5 bases). The germline V gene encodes CDR1 SNHLY and CDR2 FYNNEI. The CDR3 runs to 16 residues. Trimming pared 1 base from V and 5 bases from J, leaving 17 bases between. The CDR3 nucleotides read TGTGCCAGCAGTGAAGTTCGTTACGGGGGTGATTATGGCTACACCTTC. Protein sequence: CASSEVRYGGDYGYTF.

This chain links TRBV5-1 with TRBJ1-6, with D possibly matching TRBD1 (6 bases). There are 13 residues in the CDR3. Trimming removed 5 bases from V and 8 bases from J, with 11 bases in between. CDR1 SGHRS and CDR2 YFSETQ come from the germline V gene. The CDR3 DNA reads TGCGCCAGCAGGTCAGGGGTGGATTCACCCCTCCACTTT. It yields the protein CASRSGVDSPLHF.